A selection of T cell receptor beta chains follows, all from one sample in a study of cytomegalovirus exposure and HLA in healthy donors. Profiled with immunoSEQ multiplex PCR; TCRdb holds only in-frame clones, not every one. The sample lists roughly 120,000 clones, more than 60% seen once, with over 3.5% in the top ten. Sequencing used PBMCs. The receptors were gathered from a woman aged 40-49 years in good health and CMV-seronegative. Each CDR3 is given with its conserved first and last residue.

TRBV4-2,CASSLRLAGGMNTQYF
TRBV11-1,CASSSGDRVIFEQFF
TRBV4-3,CASSQVGGAFYNEQFF
TRBV7-9,CASSMGQGRNSPLHF
TRBV16,CASSQIRDSNYEQYF
TRBV5-5,CASNTGTGAPKQYF
TRBV28,CASSTGGQGVFYEQYF
TRBV13,CASSLGSWDYLSKTNTGELFF
TRBV6-5,CASSYSAWPQHF
TRBV4-1,CASSPVMGRLSF
TRBV6-6,CASSSAGTANNSPLHF
TRBV5-1,CASSGGAPVLTQYF
TRBV2,CASSEALRDRRDGYTF
TRBV10-3,CAISESPGETQYF
TRBV30,CAWSGVPNTEAFF
TRBV27,CASSPRSLRSPLHF
TRBV18,CASSPGQQNLEAFF
TRBV6-4,CASRARTGDSYEQYF
TRBV28,CASSLPGLGDEQYF
TRBV4-1,CASSPGTPETQYF
TRBV5-6,CASTEGTGHYGYTF
TRBV7-8,CASSSPGQGNEQFF
TRBV5-1,CASRKQGSDTQYF
TRBV7-8,CASSHDRANTGELFF
TRBV19,CASSSGRTDTQYF
TRBV5-4,CASSLGQTYNSPLHF
TRBV5-1,CASSLDRGAGELFF
TRBV5-1,CASSLAGTDTQYF
TRBV7-2,CASSLETGLRNEQFF
TRBV25-1,CASSESSDTGELFF
TRBV7-3,CASSPPGGTYNEQFF
TRBV6-4,CASSDSGRAADTQYF
TRBV7-9,CASSSQMNTEAFF
TRBV27,CASIQAGQNYGYTF
TRBV4-1,CASSQTRLIYEQYF
TRBV2,CASTVLQAQETQYF
TRBV9,CASSAGDIYEQYF
TRBV5-4,CASSSGQGTQETQYF
TRBV19,CASSTGQNTEAFF
TRBV7-6,CASSPGTQNTEAFF
TRBV7-8,CASSLGLAEYNEQFF